This T cell receptor beta chain derives from a study of blood T cell repertoires in COVID-19. Looking at the study overall: Samples representing acute and convalescent COVID-19 were sourced from the United States, Italy and Spain. In each case, the material was cDNA or gDNA derived from T cells, B-cell-depleted T cells, or PBMCs.

Per the study methods: Estimation of nucleated cell counts was performed using reference gene primer amplification. Repertoires were generated with immunoSEQ multiplex PCR, while TCRdb's copy carries only in-frame clones and drops some. The V and J calls and clone size are taken from that table; D and trimming were inferred from the DNA. The data hold 200,000 to 250,000 clones, with around nine tenths observed a single time. CDR1 MDHEN and CDR2 SYDVKM come from the germline V gene. This CDR3 spans 14 amino acids. The ends were cut back, 5 bases at V and 6 bases at J, with 14 bases in the middle. Sequencing used peripheral blood. The receptor was isolated from a woman aged 60-75 years with acute or convalescent COVID-19. The rearrangement links TRBV28 to TRBJ1-5; maybe TRBD1 (6 bases). The CDR3 nucleotides read TGTGCCAGCAGTGCCTACACAGGGAGTCAGCCCCAGCATTTT. Protein product: CASSAYTGSQPQHF.